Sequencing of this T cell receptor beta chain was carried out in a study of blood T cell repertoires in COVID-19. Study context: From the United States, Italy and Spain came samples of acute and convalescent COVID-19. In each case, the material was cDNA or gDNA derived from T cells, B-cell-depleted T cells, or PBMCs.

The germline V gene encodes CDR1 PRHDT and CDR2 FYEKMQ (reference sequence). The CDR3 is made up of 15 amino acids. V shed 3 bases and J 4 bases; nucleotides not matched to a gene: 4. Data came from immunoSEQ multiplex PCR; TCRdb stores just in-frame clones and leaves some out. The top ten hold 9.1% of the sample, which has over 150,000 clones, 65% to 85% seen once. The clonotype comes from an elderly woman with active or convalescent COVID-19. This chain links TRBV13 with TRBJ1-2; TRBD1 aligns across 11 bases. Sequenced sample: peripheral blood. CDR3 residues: CASSLGQGGTYGYTF. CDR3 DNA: TGTGCCAGCAGCTTGGGACAGGGGGGAACCTATGGCTACACCTTC.